The rows below give T cell receptor beta chains drawn from one sample of a study of T cell repertoires and HLA-DP antigens. These receptors' antigens are unknown. The repertoire was sequenced with immunoSEQ multiplex PCR; TCRdb's copy has only in-frame clones and lacks some. The sample holds 65,000 to 95,000 clones; roughly 75% are singletons and the top ten take around 1.4%. Sequencing was performed on CD4+ T cells from PBMCs. These TCRs come from a man aged 55 to 70 in good health and CMV-seronegative. The CDR3 runs from the conserved cysteine through the conserved F or W. A D gene is named only where the DNA matches it firmly. Clone size is stated in some rows and not others, as once, few, many or a class when expanded.

v_gene,abundance,j_gene,d_gene,CDR3aa,CDR3nt
TRBV7-3,-,TRBJ2-2,TRBD2,CASSSRGLAGGELFF,TGTGCCAGCAGCTCAAGGGGACTAGCAGGCGGGGAGCTGTTTTTT
TRBV5-1,-,TRBJ2-5,TRBD2,CASSLASGSGSETQYF,TGCGCCAGCAGCTTGGCCAGCGGTAGCGGGAGTGAGACCCAGTACTTC
TRBV11-1,-,TRBJ2-6,-,CASSLGGTSNVLTF,TGTGCCAGCAGCTTAGGAGGGACCTCCAACGTCCTGACTTTC
TRBV7-9,-,TRBJ1-1,-,CASSLNRQQNTEAFF,TGTGCCAGCAGCTTAAACCGGCAGCAGAACACTGAAGCTTTCTTT
TRBV2,-,TRBJ1-5,TRBD1,CASRGGQGAYSNQPQHF,TGTGCCAGCAGGGGGGGACAGGGGGCATATAGCAATCAGCCCCAGCATTTT
TRBV27,-,TRBJ1-1,TRBD1,CASSHRGENTEAFF,TGTGCCAGCAGCCACAGGGGAGAAAACACTGAAGCTTTCTTT
TRBV19,-,TRBJ2-6,-,CASSIDLGANVLTF,TGTGCCAGTAGTATAGACCTTGGGGCCAACGTCCTGACTTTC
TRBV25-1,-,TRBJ2-5,-,CASSGQSAVGQETQYF,TGTGCCAGCAGTGGACAGTCGGCCGTCGGCCAAGAGACCCAGTACTTC
TRBV5-1,-,TRBJ1-1,TRBD1,CASSSTGEGTEAFF,TGCGCCAGCAGCTCCACAGGGGAGGGCACTGAAGCTTTCTTT
TRBV10-2,-,TRBJ2-7,-,CASMMGASYEQYF,TGCGCCAGCATGATGGGGGCCTCCTACGAGCAGTACTTC
TRBV28,-,TRBJ2-5,TRBD1,CASSLPGQGGETQYF,TGTGCCAGCAGTTTACCCGGACAGGGTGGGGAGACCCAGTACTTC
TRBV4-2,-,TRBJ1-1,TRBD1,CASSQGFGQGSSAFF,TGTGCCAGCAGCCAAGGATTCGGACAGGGATCTTCGGCTTTCTTT
TRBV7-2,-,TRBJ1-5,-,CASSVSNQPQHF,TGTGCCAGCAGCGTTAGCAATCAGCCCCAGCATTTT
TRBV19,-,TRBJ2-7,-,CASSIDVRPYEQYF,TGTGCCAGTAGTATAGATGTCAGGCCCTACGAGCAGTACTTC
TRBV28,-,TRBJ2-4,TRBD2,CASSPGGGAKNIQYF,TGTGCCAGCAGCCCCGGCGGGGGGGCCAAAAACATTCAGTACTTC
TRBV5-4,-,TRBJ1-1,TRBD1,CASSSGQGPNTEAFF,TGTGCCAGCAGCTCCGGACAGGGACCTAACACTGAAGCTTTCTTT
TRBV2,few,TRBJ1-1,-,CASGTTEFTEAFF,TGTGCCAGCGGAACTACGGAATTCACTGAAGCTTTCTTT
TRBV5-4,-,TRBJ1-1,TRBD1,CASSQGDRDTEAFF,TGTGCCAGCAGCCAAGGGGACAGGGACACTGAAGCTTTCTTT
TRBV11-2,-,TRBJ1-2,-,CASSLGSSNYGYTF,TGTGCCAGCAGCTTAGGGTCGTCCAACTATGGCTACACCTTC
TRBV5-5,-,TRBJ1-3,TRBD1,CASSSGQLGNTIYF,TGTGCCAGCAGCTCGGGACAGCTCGGAAACACCATATATTTT
TRBV7-3,few,TRBJ1-6,-,CASSLQNNSPLHF,TGTGCCAGCAGCTTACAGAATAATTCACCCCTCCACTTT
TRBV30,-,TRBJ2-1,TRBD1,CAWRQTGIDEQFF,TGTGCCTGGAGACAGACAGGGATTGATGAGCAGTTCTTC
TRBV2,-,TRBJ2-4,-,CASSDGSRSKNIQYF,TGTGCCAGCAGTGATGGGTCTCGGTCCAAAAACATTCAGTACTTC
TRBV5-6,-,TRBJ2-7,-,CASSALTRVSYEQYF,TGTGCCAGCAGCGCTCTTACCAGGGTCTCCTACGAGCAGTACTTC
TRBV6-1,-,TRBJ2-7,-,CASSSAGREQYF,TGTGCCAGCAGTTCCGCCGGCCGCGAGCAGTACTTC
TRBV10-3,once,TRBJ2-5,-,CAISEIGGRGQETQYF,TGTGCCATCAGTGAGATTGGGGGCAGGGGTCAGGAGACCCAGTACTTC
TRBV19,-,TRBJ1-1,TRBD1,CASSIGTGRGAEAFF,TGTGCCAGTAGTATAGGGACAGGGAGAGGGGCTGAAGCTTTCTTT
TRBV4-3,-,TRBJ2-7,TRBD1,CASSHWDRAYEQYF,TGCGCCAGCAGCCATTGGGACAGAGCCTACGAGCAGTACTTC
TRBV2,-,TRBJ2-3,-,CASGEADTQYF,TGTGCCAGCGGGGAAGCTGATACGCAGTATTTT
TRBV6-4,-,TRBJ2-3,TRBD2,CASSRLAGNTDTQYF,TGTGCCAGCAGTAGGCTAGCGGGGAACACAGATACGCAGTATTTT
TRBV19,-,TRBJ1-6,-,CASSSQATYNSPLHF,TGTGCCAGTAGTTCCCAGGCAACCTATAATTCACCCCTCCACTTT
TRBV19,-,TRBJ1-2,-,CASTMGTGGIYGYTF,TGTGCCAGTACCATGGGAACAGGAGGTATCTATGGCTACACCTTC
TRBV6-6,-,TRBJ2-7,TRBD1,CASSDRGGTYEQYF,TGTGCCAGCAGTGACAGGGGGGGTACCTACGAGCAGTACTTC
TRBV28,-,TRBJ1-3,-,CASSRGPSGNTIYF,TGTGCCAGCAGCCGGGGCCCCTCTGGAAACACCATATATTTT
TRBV6-5,-,TRBJ2-7,-,CASSSPQTGSHEQYF,TGTGCCAGCAGTTCCCCCCAGACAGGTTCCCACGAGCAGTACTTC
TRBV29-1,-,TRBJ2-4,-,CSVAEGLNIQYF,TGCAGCGTTGCTGAGGGGCTCAACATTCAGTACTTC
TRBV7-8,few,TRBJ1-4,-,CASSLGGSGKLFF,TGTGCCAGCAGCTTAGGGGGAAGTGGAAAACTGTTTTTT
TRBV19,-,TRBJ1-1,-,CASSVGPTLNTEAFF,TGTGCCAGTAGTGTGGGGCCCACCTTGAACACTGAAGCTTTCTTT
TRBV7-2,-,TRBJ1-6,TRBD1,CASSPRDRVNSPLHF,TGTGCCAGCAGCCCCCGGGACAGGGTTAATTCACCCCTCCACTTT
TRBV18,-,TRBJ2-2,TRBD1,CASSSTGGSSGELFF,TGTGCCAGCTCATCGACAGGGGGATCGTCCGGGGAGCTGTTTTTT